The clone carrying this T cell receptor (beta chain) came up a few times. Its antigen remains unknown. TCR cDNA was made by 5'RACE template switching, adding a universal primer site and UMIs. TCRdb recomputed calls from the 5' RACE reads with MiXCR, one row per CDR3 protein. Here the sample spans hundreds of thousands of distinct CDR3 sequences, around 8.6% being singletons. This CDR3 comprises 14 residues. Trimming took 2 bases from V and 5 from J, leaving 12 bases between them. Germline loops: CDR1 LGHNA, CDR2 YSLEER. These data belong to a study of T cells after yellow fever vaccination. General study findings and limits: FACS-sorted repertoires could harbor abundant contaminating bulk-population clonotypes. Post-booster repertoires contained most primary-vaccination clones again (roughly 95% CD4, about 90% CD8).

The sequencing here drew on CD4+ T cells sorted from PBMCs, taken 5 days after the yellow fever booster vaccination. The chain employs TRBV4-3 and TRBJ1-2; D unclear. This receptor was taken from a young man who received the YFV17D yellow fever vaccine. For the CDR3, the DNA is TGCGCCAGCAGCCAAATCTGGACCGAGTATGGCTACACCTTC. Its protein product is CASSQIWTEYGYTF.